This T cell receptor (beta chain) was identified in a study of patients and donors after allogeneic stem cell transplantation. Using its own MiXCR run on the RT-PCR reads, TCRdb lists one record per CDR3 protein. This sample yields about 960,000 distinct CDR3 sequences, of which about 20% are seen a single time; around 6% belongs to the top ten. This clonotype showed up just a few times. The V gene's germline CDR1 is SGHVS and CDR2 FQNEAQ. The V end lost 1 base, the J end lost 7 bases, and 14 bases lay between the germline ends. The CDR3 extends over 15 amino acids. The sequence derives from a human donor who was either an allogeneic HSCT recipient or a stem cell or donor lymphocyte infusion donor (not recorded which). It is not recorded whose cells these are; they may come from a transplant donor. The rearrangement links TRBV7-8 to TRBJ2-1; the D gene is possibly TRBD2 (6 bases). The sequenced sample was blood, either unsorted or a sorted T cell fraction (not recorded which). CDR3 sequence reads: CASSLVQGLWNEQFF. CDR3 DNA sequence: TGTGCCAGCAGCTTAGTTCAGGGACTTTGGAATGAGCAGTTCTTC.